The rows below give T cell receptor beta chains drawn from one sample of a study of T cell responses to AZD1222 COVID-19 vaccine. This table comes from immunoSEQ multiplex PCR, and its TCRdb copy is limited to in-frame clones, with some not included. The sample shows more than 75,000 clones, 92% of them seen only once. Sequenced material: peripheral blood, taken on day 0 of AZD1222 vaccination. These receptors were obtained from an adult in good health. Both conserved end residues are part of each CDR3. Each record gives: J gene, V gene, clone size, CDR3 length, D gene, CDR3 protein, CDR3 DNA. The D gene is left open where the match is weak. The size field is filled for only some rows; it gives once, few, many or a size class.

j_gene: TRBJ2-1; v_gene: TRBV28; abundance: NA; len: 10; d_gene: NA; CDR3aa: CASSLDEQFF; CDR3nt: TGTGCCAGCAGTTTAGATGAGCAGTTCTTC
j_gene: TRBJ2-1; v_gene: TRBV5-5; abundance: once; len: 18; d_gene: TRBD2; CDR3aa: CASSRTSGRTDSYNEQFF; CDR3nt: TGTGCCAGCAGCCGGACTAGCGGGAGGACAGACTCCTACAATGAGCAGTTCTTC
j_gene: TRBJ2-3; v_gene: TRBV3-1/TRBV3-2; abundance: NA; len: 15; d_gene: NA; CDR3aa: CASSHAGTSTDTQYF; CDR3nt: TGTGCCAGCAGCCATGCCGGGACTAGCACAGATACGCAGTATTTT
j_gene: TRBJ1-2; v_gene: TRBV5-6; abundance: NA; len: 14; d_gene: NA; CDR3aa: CASSLDRPNYGYTF; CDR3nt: TGTGCCAGCAGCTTGGACAGGCCTAACTATGGCTACACCTTC
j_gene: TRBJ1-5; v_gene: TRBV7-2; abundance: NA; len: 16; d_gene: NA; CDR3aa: CASSLFGAVGNQPQHF; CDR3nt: TGTGCCAGCAGCTTATTCGGAGCTGTCGGGAATCAGCCCCAGCATTTT
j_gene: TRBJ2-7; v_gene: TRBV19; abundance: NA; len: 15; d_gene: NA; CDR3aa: CASSTAYGVYYEQYF; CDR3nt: TGTGCCAGTAGTACGGCCTACGGGGTCTACTACGAGCAGTACTTC
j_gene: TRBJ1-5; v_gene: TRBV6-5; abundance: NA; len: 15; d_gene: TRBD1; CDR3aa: CASRAGTGEGQPQHF; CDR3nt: TGTGCCAGCAGGGCAGGGACAGGGGAGGGTCAGCCCCAGCATTTT
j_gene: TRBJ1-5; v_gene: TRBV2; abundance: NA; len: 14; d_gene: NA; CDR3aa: CASSEAAGFQPQHF; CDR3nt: TGTGCCAGCAGTGAAGCGGCAGGTTTTCAGCCCCAGCATTTT
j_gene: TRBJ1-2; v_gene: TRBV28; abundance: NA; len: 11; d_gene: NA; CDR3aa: CASSPAGGYTF; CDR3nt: TGTGCCAGCAGCCCCGCCGGGGGCTACACCTTC
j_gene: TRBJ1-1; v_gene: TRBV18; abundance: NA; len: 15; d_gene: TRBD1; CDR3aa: CASSPRTGLDTEAFF; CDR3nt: TGTGCCAGCTCACCTAGGACAGGGTTGGACACTGAAGCTTTCTTT
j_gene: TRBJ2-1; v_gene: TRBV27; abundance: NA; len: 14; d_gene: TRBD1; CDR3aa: CASRETGVYNEQFF; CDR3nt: TGTGCCAGCAGAGAGACAGGGGTCTACAATGAGCAGTTCTTC
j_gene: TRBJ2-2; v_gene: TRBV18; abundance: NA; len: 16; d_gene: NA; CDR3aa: CASSPPAVWGTGELFF; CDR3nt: TGTGCCAGCTCACCACCGGCTGTCTGGGGTACCGGGGAGCTGTTTTTT
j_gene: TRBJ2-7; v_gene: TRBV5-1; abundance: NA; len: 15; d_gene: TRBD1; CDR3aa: CASRPQGQSSYEQYF; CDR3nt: TGCGCCAGCAGACCACAGGGGCAAAGCTCCTACGAGCAGTACTTC
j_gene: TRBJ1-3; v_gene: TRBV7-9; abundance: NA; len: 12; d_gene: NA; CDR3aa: CASSGTQWTIYF; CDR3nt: TGTGCCAGCAGCGGGACTCAATGGACCATATATTTT
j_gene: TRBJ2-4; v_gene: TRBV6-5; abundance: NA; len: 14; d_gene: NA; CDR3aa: CASSPGGGKNIQYF; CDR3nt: TGTGCCAGCAGTCCAGGTGGGGGGAAAAACATTCAGTACTTC
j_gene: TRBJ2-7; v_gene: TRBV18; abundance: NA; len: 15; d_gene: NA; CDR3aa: CASSPLGLLSDEQYF; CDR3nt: TGTGCCAGCTCACCTCTCGGACTGCTTAGTGACGAGCAGTACTTC
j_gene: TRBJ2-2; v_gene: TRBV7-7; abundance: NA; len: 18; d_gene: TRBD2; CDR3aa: CASSSIPTSGGNTGELFF; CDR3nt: TGTGCTAGCAGCTCAATCCCGACTAGCGGGGGTAACACCGGGGAGCTGTTTTTT
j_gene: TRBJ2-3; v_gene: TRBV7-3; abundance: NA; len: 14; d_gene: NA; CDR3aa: CASSSGTFTDTQYF; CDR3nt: TGTGCCAGCAGCTCCGGGACCTTCACAGATACGCAGTATTTT
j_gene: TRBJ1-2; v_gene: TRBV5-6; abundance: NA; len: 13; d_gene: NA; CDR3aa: CASSLDSKSGYTF; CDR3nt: TGTGCCAGCAGCCTTGACAGCAAAAGCGGCTACACCTTC
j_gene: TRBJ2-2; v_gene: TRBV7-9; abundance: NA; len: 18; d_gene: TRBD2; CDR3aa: CASSSGLAGVGDTGELFF; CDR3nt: TGTGCCAGCAGCTCCGGACTAGCGGGAGTTGGTGACACCGGGGAGCTGTTTTTT
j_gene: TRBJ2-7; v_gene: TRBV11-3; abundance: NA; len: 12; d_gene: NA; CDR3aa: CASSLPGGEQYF; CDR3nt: TGTGCCAGCAGCTTACCCGGGGGCGAGCAGTACTTC
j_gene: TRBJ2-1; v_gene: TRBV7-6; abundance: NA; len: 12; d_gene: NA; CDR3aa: CASSFSVNEQFF; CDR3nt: TGTGCCAGCAGCTTTTCCGTCAATGAGCAGTTCTTC
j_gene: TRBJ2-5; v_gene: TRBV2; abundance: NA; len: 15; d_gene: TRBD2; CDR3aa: CASSREVAGEETQYF; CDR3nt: TGTGCCAGCAGCCGAGAGGTAGCGGGCGAAGAGACCCAGTACTTC
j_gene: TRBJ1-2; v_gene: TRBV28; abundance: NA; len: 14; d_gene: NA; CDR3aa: CASSLLGRDYGYTF; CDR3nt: TGTGCCAGCAGTTTATTAGGCAGGGACTATGGCTACACCTTC
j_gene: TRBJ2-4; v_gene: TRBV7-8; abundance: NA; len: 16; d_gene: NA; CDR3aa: CASSLRFASGINIQYF; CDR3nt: TGTGCCAGCAGCTTACGTTTTGCATCTGGTATAAACATTCAGTACTTC
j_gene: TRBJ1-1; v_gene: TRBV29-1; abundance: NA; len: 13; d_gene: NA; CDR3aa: CSVQDSMNTEAFF; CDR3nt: TGCAGCGTTCAGGACAGCATGAACACTGAAGCTTTCTTT
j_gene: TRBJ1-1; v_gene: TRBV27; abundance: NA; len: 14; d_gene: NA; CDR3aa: CASSLMWGVTEAFF; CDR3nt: TGTGCCAGCAGTTTAATGTGGGGGGTCACTGAAGCTTTCTTT
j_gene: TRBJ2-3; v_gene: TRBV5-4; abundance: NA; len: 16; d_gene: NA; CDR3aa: CASSNTSRRGTDTQYF; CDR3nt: TGTGCCAGCAGCAATACTAGCAGACGAGGCACAGATACGCAGTATTTT
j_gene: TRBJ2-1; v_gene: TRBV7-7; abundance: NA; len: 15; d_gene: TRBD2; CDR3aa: CASSFGLADYNEQFF; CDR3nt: TGTGCTAGCAGTTTCGGACTAGCTGACTACAATGAGCAGTTCTTC
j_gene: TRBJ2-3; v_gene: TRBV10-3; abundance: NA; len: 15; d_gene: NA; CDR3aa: CAISGTFSRTDTQYF; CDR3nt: TGTGCCATCAGTGGGACTTTCTCCCGCACAGATACGCAGTATTTT
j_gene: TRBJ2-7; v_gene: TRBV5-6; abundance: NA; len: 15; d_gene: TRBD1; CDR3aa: CASSLVGTGNYEQYF; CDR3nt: TGTGCCAGCAGCTTGGTTGGGACAGGAAACTACGAGCAGTACTTC
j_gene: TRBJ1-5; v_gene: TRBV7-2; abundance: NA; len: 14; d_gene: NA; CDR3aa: CASTRPSSNQPQHF; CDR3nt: TGTGCCAGCACCAGGCCATCTAGCAATCAGCCCCAGCATTTT
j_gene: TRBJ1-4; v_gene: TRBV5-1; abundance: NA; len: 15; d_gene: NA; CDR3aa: CASSPSWTTNEKLFF; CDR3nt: TGCGCCAGCAGCCCTTCCTGGACAACTAATGAAAAACTGTTTTTT
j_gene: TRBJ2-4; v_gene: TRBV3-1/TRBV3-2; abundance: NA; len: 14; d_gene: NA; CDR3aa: CASSQDSPADIQYF; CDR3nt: TGTGCCAGCAGCCAAGATAGTCCAGCGGACATTCAGTACTTC
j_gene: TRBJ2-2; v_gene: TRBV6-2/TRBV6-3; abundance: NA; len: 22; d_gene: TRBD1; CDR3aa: CASSLQSGGLGSPGHKQGELFF; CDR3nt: TGTGCCAGCAGCCTGCAATCAGGGGGCCTCGGCTCCCCGGGCCATAAACAAGGGGAGCTGTTTTTT
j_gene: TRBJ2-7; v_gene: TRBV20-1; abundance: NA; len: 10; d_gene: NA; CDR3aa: CSARGYEQYF; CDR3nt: TGCAGTGCTCGGGGCTACGAGCAGTACTTC
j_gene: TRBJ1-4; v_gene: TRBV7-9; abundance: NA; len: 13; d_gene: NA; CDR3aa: CASRGAEDEKLFF; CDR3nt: TGTGCCAGCCGCGGGGCCGAGGATGAAAAACTGTTTTTT
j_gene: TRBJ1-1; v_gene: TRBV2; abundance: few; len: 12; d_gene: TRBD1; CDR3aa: CASRDDRVVPFF; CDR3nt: TGTGCCAGCAGAGATGACAGGGTTGTTCCTTTCTTT
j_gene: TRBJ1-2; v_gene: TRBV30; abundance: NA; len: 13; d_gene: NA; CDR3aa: CAWREGQGHGYTF; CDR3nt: TGTGCCTGGAGGGAAGGGCAGGGACATGGCTACACCTTC
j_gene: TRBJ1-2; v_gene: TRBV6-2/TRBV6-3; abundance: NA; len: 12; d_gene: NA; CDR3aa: CASSRPYGSYTF; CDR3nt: TGTGCCAGCAGCCGGCCGTACGGGTCTTACACCTTC
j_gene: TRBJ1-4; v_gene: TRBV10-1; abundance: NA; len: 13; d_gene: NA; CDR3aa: CASSGQINEKLFF; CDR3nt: TGCGCCAGCAGTGGACAGATTAATGAAAAACTGTTTTTT